This T cell receptor beta chain appears in the sequencing data of a study of blood T cell repertoires in COVID-19. Germline CDR1 reads LNHDA; CDR2 reads SQIVND (reference sequence). V was clipped by 5 bases and J by 6 bases; unmatched bases: 8. The CDR3 totals 14 residues. The table came from immunoSEQ multiplex PCR; TCRdb's copy has only in-frame clones and leaves some out. The table records 300,000 to 350,000 clones, around nine tenths of them present only once. Sequenced input: PBMCs or T cells enriched from blood (not recorded which). V is TRBV19 and J is TRBJ2-7, with 9 bases that match TRBD1. The TCR sequence derives from a young man who had recovered from COVID-19. CDR3: CASSDHGTGSEQYF. The DNA of the CDR3 is TGTGCCAGTAGTGACCACGGGACAGGGTCCGAGCAGTACTTC.